Following are 9 T cell receptor beta chains from one sample sequenced in a study of cytomegalovirus exposure and HLA in healthy donors. Both 60 Vbeta primers and 13 Jbeta primers went into the PCR. Data came from immunoSEQ multiplex PCR; TCRdb stores just in-frame clones and leaves some out. Of approximately 160,000 clones listed, around 79% are singletons. What was sequenced was PBMCs. The receptors originated from a middle-aged woman in good health and CMV-seropositive.

This clone was observed once. The chain has TRBV7-2 and TRBJ1-3, with D uncertain. Trimming pared 7 bases from V and 0 bases from J, leaving 19 bases between. CDR3 size: 17 residues. Germline CDR1 is SGHTA and CDR2 is FQGNSA. This CDR3 is CASTTSAGSSSGNTIYF. The CDR3 nucleotides are TGTGCCAGCACCACCTCCGCGGGATCTTCCTCTGGAAACACCATATATTTT. Supplemented by reference TRBV7-2 and TRBJ1-3, the full variable domain reads GAGVSQSPSNKVTEKGKDVELRCDPISGHTALYWYRQSLGQGLEFLIYFQGNSAPDKSGLPSDRFSAERTGGSVSTLTIQRTQQEDSAVYLCASTTSAGSSSGNTIYFGEGSWLTVV.

This clone has only a few counts. This sequence joins TRBV5-8 and TRBJ2-1, with D possibly TRBD2 on 6 matching bases. Germline V lookup: CDR1 SGHTS, CDR2 YDEGEE. The length of the CDR3 is 16 residues. V dropped 4 bases and J dropped 1 base, with 15 bases sitting between them. CDR3 sequence (DNA): TGTGCCAGCAGCCAAGATTGGGACTCTTCCTACAATGAGCAGTTCTTC. Translation: CASSQDWDSSYNEQFF. The full variable domain, completed using reference TRBV5-8 and TRBJ2-1, is EAGVTQSPTHLIKTRGQQATLRCSPISGHTSVYWYQQALGLGLQFLLWYDEGEERNRGNFPPRFSGRQFPNYSSELNVNALELEDSALYLCASSQDWDSSYNEQFFGPGTRLTVL.

This clone appeared a few times. Other DNA sequences within the sample encode an identical CDR3. This sequence joins TRBV7-2 and TRBJ2-3; D not resolved. The V end was cut by 5 bases, the J end by 2 bases, with 5 bases between. Germline loops: CDR1 SGHTA, CDR2 FQGNSA. The CDR3 spans 12 residues. The CDR3 here is CASSPYTDTQYF. CDR3 sequence (DNA): TGTGCCAGCAGCCCTTACACAGATACGCAGTATTTT.

The chain carries TRBV7-9 and TRBJ1-3; the D gene is possibly TRBD1 (6 bases). Germline CDR1 reads SEHNR; CDR2 reads FQNEAQ (reference sequence). CDR3 length: 16 amino acids. V lost 5 bases and J lost 4, with 18 bases in between. CDR3 in amino acids: CASSPWGQGAGNTIYF. CDR3 nucleotides: TGTGCCAGCAGCCCCTGGGGGCAAGGGGCCGGAAACACCATATATTTT.

The gene calls are TRBV19 and TRBJ1-2, with no clear D. V shed 3 bases and J shed 4 bases, with 12 bases lying between them. From germline, CDR1 is LNHDA and CDR2 SQIVND (reference sequence). This CDR3 contains 14 residues. The CDR3 nucleotides read TGTGCCAGTAGTATCAACAGACCTACCTATGGCTACACCTTC. Translating it yields CASSINRPTYGYTF.

The chain couples TRBV28 to TRBJ2-1; 8 nucleotides agree with TRBD2. This CDR3 region has 14 residues. Per the germline V gene, CDR1 is MDHEN and CDR2 is SYDVKM. Germline trimming cut 2 bases from V and 8 bases from J; bases unmatched to any gene: 5. The DNA for the CDR3 is TGTGCCAGCAGTTTAACTAGCGGTCGGGATGAGCAGTTCTTC. Translated: CASSLTSGRDEQFF.

The chain is built from TRBV28 and TRBJ1-3, with D hard to call. The CDR3 length is 17 residues. Trimming removed 6 bases from V and 0 bases from J, with 18 bases in between. The germline CDR1 and CDR2 sequences are MDHEN and SYDVKM. CDR3 nucleotide sequence: TGTGCCAGCAGGGCGAACAGTAGGCCGACCTCTGGAAACACCATATATTTT. It encodes CASRANSRPTSGNTIYF.

This clone was recorded only once. DNA for the CDR3: TGTGCCAGCAGCTTCGGGACAGGGAAAGGAGGGGAGCTGTTTTTT. This sequence encodes CASSFGTGKGGELFF. The chain combines TRBV7-9 with TRBJ2-2; 9 nucleotides agree with TRBD1. Germline CDR1 is SEHNR and CDR2 is FQNEAQ (reference sequence). The CDR3 has 15 residues. V trimming: 3 bases; J trimming: 8 bases; junction bases outside the gene matches: 7.

The chain recombines TRBV5-5 with TRBJ1-3; a weak D match, TRBD1 (6 bases). Per germline, CDR1 SGHKS and CDR2 YYEKEE (reference sequence). The V gene lost 0 bases and the J gene lost 4 bases, with 14 bases spanning the gap. The CDR3 runs to 16 residues. The CDR3 sequence: CASSLAGGATGNTIYF. CDR3 bases: TGTGCCAGCAGCTTGGCCGGGGGGGCTACCGGAAACACCATATATTTT.